The 8 T cell receptor beta chains listed next were all sequenced from one sample in a study of cytomegalovirus exposure and HLA in healthy donors. In the PCR, 60 Vbeta and 13 Jbeta primers were used. Here immunoSEQ multiplex PCR was the method, and the copy in TCRdb shows in-frame clones only, minus some. The sample lists approximately 130,000 clones, approximately 61% occurring once. Sequenced input: PBMCs. Receptor source: a woman aged 40-49 years in good health and CMV-seronegative.

This chain uses TRBV29-1 with TRBJ2-7, with 7 bases matching TRBD2. CDR1 is SQVTM, CDR2 ANQGSEA, per germline. J gave up 5 bases and V 6 bases, and 10 bases lay outside the gene matches. This CDR3 comprises 13 residues. This CDR3 is CSVKRGPRDEQYF. Written as DNA, the CDR3 is TGCAGCGTAAAGCGGGGACCCCGGGACGAGCAGTACTTC.

The chain uses TRBV28 and TRBJ1-2; D not resolved. V was clipped by 3 bases and J by 5 bases, with 7 bases between them. This CDR3 is 12 amino acids long. Germline CDR1 MDHEN, CDR2 SYDVKM. The CDR3 bases are TGTGCCAGCAGTTTTCTAGGTTATGGCTACACCTTC. The encoded protein is CASSFLGYGYTF.

The chain is built from TRBV29-1 and TRBJ1-2; tentatively, D is TRBD1 (6 bases). The CDR3 contains 13 residues. V lost 4 bases and J lost 0, with 9 bases in between. CDR1 and CDR2 from the germline V gene are SQVTM and ANQGSEA. The CDR3 DNA follows: TGCAGCGTTGTTAGGGGGTCTAACTATGGCTACACCTTC. Residues: CSVVRGSNYGYTF.

This chain uses TRBV18 with TRBJ1-2; no definite D call. Germline lookup yields CDR1 KGHSH and CDR2 LQKENI. This CDR3 contains 13 residues. V lost 3 bases and J 8 bases, leaving 13 bases between the germline ends. CDR3 nucleotides: TGTGCCAGCTCACCCACGGCGGGTCGGGGCTACACCTTC. Amino acids: CASSPTAGRGYTF.

V usage is TRBV5-3 and J usage is TRBJ2-1; 13 positions agree with TRBD2. TRBV5-3 is flagged as an ORF with uncertain function. The CDR3 covers 17 residues. V was pared by 5 bases and J by 2 bases, with 7 bases of the junction left unmatched. The CDR3 here is CARSRTSGGLTYNEQFF. In nucleotides, the CDR3 is TGTGCCAGAAGTCGGACTAGCGGGGGTCTTACCTACAATGAGCAGTTCTTC.

The chain uses TRBV4-1 and TRBJ2-3; a weak D match, TRBD1 (7 bases). The germline gives CDR1 MGHRA, CDR2 YSYEKL. Trimming removed 4 bases from V and 2 bases from J, with 16 bases in between. The CDR3 loop spans 16 amino acids. The CDR3 is CASSRQGGYPTDTQYF. In nucleotides, the CDR3 is TGCGCCAGCAGCCGACAGGGAGGATACCCCACAGATACGCAGTATTTT.

The genes are TRBV18 and TRBJ2-3; D may be TRBD2 (5 bases). The CDR3 runs 17 residues. V was cut by 3 bases and J by 0 bases, with 16 bases left in between. CDR1 and CDR2 from the germline V gene are KGHSH and LQKENI. The CDR3 DNA follows: TGTGCCAGCTCACCTCTCTCCGGGGTAACTAGCACAGATACGCAGTATTTT. Its protein product is CASSPLSGVTSTDTQYF.

The genes are TRBV30 and TRBJ2-7; 9 bases line up with TRBD1. Germline V gene lookup returns CDR1 GTSNPN and CDR2 SVGIG (reference sequence). Germline trimming cut 0 bases from V and 6 bases from J; bases unmatched to any gene: 6. The CDR3 sequence is 14 residues long. The CDR3 DNA sequence: TGTGCCTGGAGTGTACTGGGGACAGGGTCCGAGCAGTACTTC. As protein: CAWSVLGTGSEQYF.